Presented here are 16 T cell receptor beta chains from one specimen sequenced in a study of shared clonotypes between healthy human individuals (TCRdb year 2020). The library relied on the immunoSEQ multiplex PCR assay. TCRdb retrieved this table from immuneACCESS and kept in-frame rearrangements only. Not all clones are present; in checked studies, unresolved V genes account for under half, and no reason is known for the remainder. Here the sample has about 380,000 clones; about 96% occur a single time. The biggest ten clones account for around 0.32% of the sample. Sequencing input: memory CD8+ T cells sorted from blood. According to the study, the label for this sample's cell subset or site signals: CD45RO+ cells pooled with CCR7-negative TemRA cells. Receptors originate from a man under 40 in good health.

Remarks on this clone: This sample includes further DNA sequences coding for the same CDR3. V and J are TRBV30 and TRBJ2-5; D gene ambiguous. CDR3 length equals 12 residues. V was shortened by 2 bases and J by 2 bases, with 6 bases between the two germline ends. Germline V CDR1 and CDR2: GTSNPN, SVGIG (reference sequence). CDR3: CAWSRLQETQYF. DNA of the CDR3: TGTGCCTGGAGTCGGTTACAAGAGACCCAGTACTTC.

The CDR3 sequence: CASSSPSVGNTIYF. CDR3 coding DNA: TGTGCCAGCAGTTCCCCCTCGGTTGGAAACACCATATATTTT. The chain carries TRBV28 and TRBJ1-3; D remains ambiguous. The CDR3 sequence is 14 residues long. Germline V gene sequence: CDR1 MDHEN, CDR2 SYDVKM. V lost 4 bases and J lost 3, with 10 bases in between.

The chain combines TRBV4-2 with TRBJ2-4, with 11 bases lining up with TRBD2. The germline V gene has CDR1 LGHNA and CDR2 YNFKEQ. This CDR3 comprises 16 residues. Trimming took 4 bases from V and 7 from J; bases not matched to a gene: 9. The CDR3 loop reads CASSRKGTSGMNIQYF. The CDR3 region has the DNA TGTGCCAGCAGCCGAAAGGGGACTAGCGGCATGAACATTCAGTACTTC.

This sequence joins TRBV9 and TRBJ1-4, with a tentative D call TRBD1 (5 bases). The CDR3 contains 15 residues. Germline V gene lookup returns CDR1 SGDLS and CDR2 YYNGEE. V lost 0 bases and J 6 bases, leaving 12 bases between the germline ends. The CDR3 reads CASSVAPRDDEKLFF. In DNA, the CDR3 is TGTGCCAGCAGCGTAGCCCCCAGGGATGATGAAAAACTGTTTTTT.

The chain carries TRBV27 and TRBJ2-2, with 10 positions matching TRBD1. J was trimmed by 3 bases and V by 5 bases; bases with no gene match: 9. This CDR3 region has 17 residues. In germline, CDR1 is MNHEY, CDR2 SMNVEV (reference sequence). The CDR3 coding sequence is TGTGCCAGCAGTCTCCGGGACAGGGGACCGGACACCGGGGAGCTGTTTTTT. Protein sequence: CASSLRDRGPDTGELFF.

This chain connects TRBV29-1 to TRBJ2-7; D remains unclear. The CDR3 extends over 13 amino acids. CDR1 is SQVTM and CDR2 is ANQGSEA in the germline V gene. Written as DNA, the CDR3 is TGCAAGAAAGTTCCCTGTCGTCTTAAAGAGCAGTACTTC. Protein: CKKVPCRLKEQYF.

The chain carries TRBV6-5 and TRBJ2-1; TRBD2 matches 8 bases. With V trimmed by 10 bases and J by 5 bases, 13 bases remained unmatched. CDR1 is MNHEY, CDR2 SVGAGI, per germline. The CDR3 is made up of 15 amino acids. Here the CDR3 reads CATKAGAPPNNEQFF. The CDR3, as DNA: TGTGCCACAAAAGCGGGAGCGCCCCCTAACAATGAGCAGTTCTTC.

The rearrangement uses TRBV30 and TRBJ2-7, with 7 bases identical to TRBD1. V dropped 0 bases and J dropped 0; count of bases not matched to a gene: 5. Looked up from germline, CDR1 is GTSNPN and CDR2 is SVGIG (reference sequence). CDR3 size: 15 residues. CDR3 protein: CAWSVQGLYSYEQYF. In DNA form, the CDR3 reads TGTGCCTGGAGTGTACAGGGGTTATACTCCTACGAGCAGTACTTC.

The chain links TRBV2 to TRBJ2-5; D is unclear. Deletions cut 4 bases from V and 1 base from J, with 7 bases between. Per the germline V gene, CDR1 is SNHLY and CDR2 is FYNNEI. This CDR3 is built from 13 residues. In DNA form, the CDR3 reads TGTGCCAGCAGTGTGCTATCCCAAGAGACCCAGTACTTC. It is translated as CASSVLSQETQYF.

The chain has TRBV10-2 and TRBJ1-5; no clear D gene. The V gene lost 0 bases and the J gene lost 6 bases, with 18 bases spanning the gap. The V gene's germline CDR1 is WSHSY and CDR2 SAAADI. CDR3 length: 17 amino acids. The CDR3 DNA reads TGCGCCAGCAGTGAGTCGATTGTCAGGAAGTATGGTCAGCCCCAGCATTTT. Protein product: CASSESIVRKYGQPQHF.

V is TRBV10-1 and J is TRBJ2-7; 9 nucleotides match TRBD1. The CDR3 runs 13 residues. CDR1 and CDR2 from the germline V gene are WNHNN and SYGVQD (reference sequence). After removal of 4 bases from V and 2 bases from J, the junction contained 0 bases not matched to a gene. The CDR3 nucleotides are TGCGCCAGCAGTGGGGACAGGGCCTACGAGCAGTACTTC. As protein: CASSGDRAYEQYF.

The chain links TRBV2 to TRBJ2-7; D gene unclear. Looked up from germline, CDR1 is SNHLY and CDR2 is FYNNEI. The CDR3 has 11 residues. Trimming removed 3 bases from V and 4 bases from J, with 4 bases in between. The CDR3: CASSDRYEQYF. DNA of the CDR3: TGTGCCAGCAGTGATCGGTACGAGCAGTACTTC.

The genes are TRBV5-4 and TRBJ2-3; no definite D call. The V gene's germline CDR1 is SGHNT and CDR2 YYREEE (reference sequence). V was shortened by 0 bases and J by 4 bases, with 3 bases between the two germline ends. The CDR3 spans 12 residues. This chain's CDR3 is CASSLEADTQYF. Written as DNA, the CDR3 is TGTGCCAGCAGCTTGGAGGCAGATACGCAGTATTTT.

The V and J genes are TRBV10-3 and TRBJ1-1; weak D call: TRBD1 (6 bases). V lost 6 bases, J lost 6 bases, and 14 bases lay in between. CDR1 and CDR2 from the germline V gene are ENHRY and SYGVKD. The CDR3 is 13 residues long. The CDR3 here is CAISLERTAEAFF. The CDR3, as DNA: TGTGCCATCAGCCTCGAACGGACAGCTGAAGCTTTCTTT.

The chain recombines TRBV14 with TRBJ2-3; tentative D call: TRBD2 (7 bases). The germline CDR1 and CDR2 sequences are SGHDN and FVKESK. The CDR3 consists of 17 residues. V lost 3 bases to trimming and J lost 0 bases, with 16 bases between them. DNA of the CDR3: TGTGCCAGCAGCCAGCGGGGGCTGAGGAGTAGCACAGATACGCAGTATTTT. It yields the protein CASSQRGLRSSTDTQYF.

V is TRBV18 and J is TRBJ2-2; D ambiguous. CDR1 and CDR2 (germline): KGHSH, LQKENI. This CDR3 spans 13 amino acids. V lost 1 base to trimming and J lost 2 bases, with 2 bases between them. DNA of the CDR3: TGTGCCAGCTCACCACTTAACACCGGGGAGCTGTTTTTT. It specifies CASSPLNTGELFF.